This TCR beta chain stems from a study of cytomegalovirus exposure and HLA in healthy donors. Turning to the study itself: The Caucasian-associated ancestry cluster contained 81% of the approximately 400 genotyped donors. Study observations and caveats: There were some public TCRs occurring in many donors, but most TCR sequences were rare. CMV serostatus was the sole immune exposure information available.

On this clone: Its antigen is currently unknown.

This CDR3 is built from 14 residues. Trimming removed 6 bases from V and 0 bases from J; junction bases left unmatched: 5. Germline V gene sequence: CDR1 SNHLY, CDR2 FYNNEI. Researchers ran the PCR with 60 Vbeta and 13 Jbeta primers. The method was immunoSEQ multiplex PCR; TCRdb's version includes in-frame clones alone and lacks a portion of them. The table records some 190,000 clones, 85% of them present only once. The material sequenced was PBMCs. This receptor was taken from a boy between 2 and 10 years old in good health and CMV-seronegative. The V call is TRBV2, the J call TRBJ2-7, with 7 bases that match TRBD2. CDR3 sequence (DNA): TGTGCCAGCAGACTAGCGCCGAGCTCCTACGAGCAGTACTTC. It encodes CASRLAPSSYEQYF.